These T cell receptor beta chains were read from a single sample in a study of T cells after yellow fever vaccination. TCRdb processed the 5' RACE reads anew with MiXCR; each CDR3 protein has one entry. The data show approximately 180,000 distinct CDR3 sequences, 6.2% seen once. Sequencing was performed on CD4+ T cells sorted from PBMCs, taken on the day of the first yellow fever vaccination. The receptors here all came from a man younger than 35 who received the YFV17D yellow fever vaccine. Each CDR3 is given without its conserved first and last residue.

V gene | CDR3 protein
TRBV3-1 | ASSQEVLGGLLH
TRBV20-1 | SAREGGAENTEAF
TRBV14 | ASSKRRTYNEQF
TRBV28 | ASSFSGTANTGELF
TRBV2 | ASSERRENSYEQY
TRBV27 | ASSSTGLHSYNEQF
TRBV29-1 | SVGVGPGETQY
TRBV20-1 | SANPGTSGGREQY
TRBV6-6 | ASSYQGGNTIY
TRBV5-1 | ASKTGAPGTDTQY
TRBV14 | ASSQEEEGSETQY
TRBV28 | ASSRRSYGYT
TRBV29-1 | SGRGGWGMNTEAF
TRBV5-6 | ASSLSRRQGFYNEQF
TRBV12-5 | ASKPERGGSTGELF
TRBV10-3 | AIRGQPISTDTQY
TRBV6-5 | ASSPDPSAKNIQY
TRBV3-1 | ASSQSSEAF
TRBV20-1 | TPSGDYNEQF
TRBV27 | ASSPVGTGVTGELF
TRBV9 | ASSARLWTEAF
TRBV7-9 | ASSLAGGATQPQH
TRBV19 | ASSMIGTGLQVGGYT
TRBV12-3/TRBV12-4 | ASSPSDPGTGGNYGYT
TRBV6-2/TRBV6-3 | ASSYHDRVFYNEQF
TRBV20-1 | SAREEFQETQY
TRBV21-1 | ASSRASRGETQY
TRBV4-3 | ASSQDFGESYEQY
TRBV18 | ASSNSLGDEQY
TRBV7-9 | ASSPTYNEQF
TRBV4-3 | ASSQDHNSGNTIY
TRBV20-1 | SARTWVGYT
TRBV4-3 | ASSQEGYSSPLH
TRBV5-1 | ASGPGTENTGELF
TRBV23-1 | ASSQSSGCQPQH
TRBV19 | ASPLPRLNTEAF
TRBV4-1 | ASSPGRANQPQH
TRBV12-3/TRBV12-4 | ASSLVLVSETQY
TRBV3-1 | ASSLTSGGKTYEQY
TRBV6-2/TRBV6-3 | ASRGWRNEQF